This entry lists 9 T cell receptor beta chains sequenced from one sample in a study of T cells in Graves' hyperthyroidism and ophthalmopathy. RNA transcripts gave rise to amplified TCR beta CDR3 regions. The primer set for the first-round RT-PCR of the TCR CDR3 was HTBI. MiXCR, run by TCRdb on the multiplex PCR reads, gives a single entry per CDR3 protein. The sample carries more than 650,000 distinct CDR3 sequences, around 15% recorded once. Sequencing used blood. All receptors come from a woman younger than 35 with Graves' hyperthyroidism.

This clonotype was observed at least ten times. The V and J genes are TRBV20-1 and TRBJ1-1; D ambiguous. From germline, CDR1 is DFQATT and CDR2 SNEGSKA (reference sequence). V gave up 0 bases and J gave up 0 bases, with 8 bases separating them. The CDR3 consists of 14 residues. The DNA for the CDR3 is TGCAGTGCTAGAGATGCCTCCGTGAACACTGAAGCTTTCTTT. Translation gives CSARDASVNTEAFF.

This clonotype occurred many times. Here the CDR3 reads CASSSSGLAGKETQYF. Written as DNA, the CDR3 is TGTGCCAGCAGTAGTTCGGGACTAGCGGGGAAAGAGACCCAGTACTTC. The chain links TRBV2 to TRBJ2-5; 13 bases map to TRBD2. The length of the CDR3 is 16 residues. Germline V lookup: CDR1 SNHLY, CDR2 FYNNEI. Losses at the gene ends were 5 bases for V and 3 bases for J; bases not matched to a gene: 6.

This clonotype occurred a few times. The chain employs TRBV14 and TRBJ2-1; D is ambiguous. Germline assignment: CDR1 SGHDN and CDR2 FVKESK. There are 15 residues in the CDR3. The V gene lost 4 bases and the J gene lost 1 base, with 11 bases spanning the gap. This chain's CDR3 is CASSPGEVSYNEQFF. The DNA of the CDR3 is TGTGCCAGCAGCCCAGGTGAGGTTTCCTACAATGAGCAGTTCTTC.

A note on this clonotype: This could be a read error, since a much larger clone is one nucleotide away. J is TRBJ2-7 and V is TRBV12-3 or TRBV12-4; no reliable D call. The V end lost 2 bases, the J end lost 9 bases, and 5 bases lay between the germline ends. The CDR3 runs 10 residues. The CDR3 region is CASSLNGQYF. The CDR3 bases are TGTGCCAGCAGTTTAAACGGGCAGTACTTC.

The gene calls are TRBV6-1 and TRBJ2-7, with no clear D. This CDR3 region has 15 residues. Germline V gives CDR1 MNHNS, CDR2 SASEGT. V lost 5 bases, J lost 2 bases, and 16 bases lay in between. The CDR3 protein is CASSNPALRAYEQYF. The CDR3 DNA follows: TGTGCCAGCAGTAACCCCGCGCTCCGGGCCTACGAGCAGTACTTC.

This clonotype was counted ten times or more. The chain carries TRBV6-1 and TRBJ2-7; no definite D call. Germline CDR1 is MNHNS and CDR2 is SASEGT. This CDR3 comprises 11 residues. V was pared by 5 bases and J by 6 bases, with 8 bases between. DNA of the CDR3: TGTGCCAGCAGTTGGACGGGCGAGCAGTACTTC. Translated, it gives CASSWTGEQYF.

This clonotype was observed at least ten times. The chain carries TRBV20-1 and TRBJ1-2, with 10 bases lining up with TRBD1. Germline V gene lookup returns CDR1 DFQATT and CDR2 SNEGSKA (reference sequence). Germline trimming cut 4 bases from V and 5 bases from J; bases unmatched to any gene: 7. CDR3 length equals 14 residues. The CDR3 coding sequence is TGCAGTGCTACGACCGGGACAGGGGCTTATGGCTACACCTTC. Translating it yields CSATTGTGAYGYTF.

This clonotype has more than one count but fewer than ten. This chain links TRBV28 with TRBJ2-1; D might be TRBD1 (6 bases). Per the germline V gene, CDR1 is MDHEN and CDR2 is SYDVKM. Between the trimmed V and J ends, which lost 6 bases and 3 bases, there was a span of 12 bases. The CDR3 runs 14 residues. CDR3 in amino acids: CASRSGTLYNEQFF. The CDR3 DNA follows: TGTGCCAGCAGGTCCGGGACACTCTACAATGAGCAGTTCTTC.

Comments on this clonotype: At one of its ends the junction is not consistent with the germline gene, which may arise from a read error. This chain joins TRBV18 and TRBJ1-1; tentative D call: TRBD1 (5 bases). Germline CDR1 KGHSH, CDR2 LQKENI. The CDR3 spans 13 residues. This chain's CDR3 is CASSPLGLTEAFF. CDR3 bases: TGCGCCAGCTCACCACTGGGGCTCACTGAAGCTTTCTTT.